The 32 T cell receptor beta chains below all came from one sample that was sequenced in a study of CD8 T cells in ankylosing spondylitis. A single record per CDR3 protein comes from TCRdb applying MiXCR to the 5' RACE reads. This table holds 250,000 to 350,000 distinct CDR3 sequences, around 21% found once. The sequenced sample was blood, either unsorted or a sorted T cell fraction (not recorded which). The origin of the receptors is a female donor with ankylosing spondylitis or in good health (not recorded which).

The V call is TRBV12-5, the J call TRBJ2-1; D might be TRBD2 (6 bases). The CDR3 loop spans 13 amino acids. The germline V gene has CDR1 LGHNT and CDR2 FRNRAP. V was pared by 1 base and J by 10 bases, with 11 bases between. CDR3 amino acids: CASGLDTGGEQFF. Here the CDR3 DNA reads TGTGCTAGTGGTTTGGATACTGGGGGGGAGCAGTTCTTC.

This clonotype has just a few counts. The rearrangement links TRBV9 to TRBJ2-2, with a possible D match to TRBD1 (5 bases). The CDR3 covers 18 residues. The germline V gene has CDR1 SGDLS and CDR2 YYNGEE. V gave up 0 bases and J gave up 2 bases, with 17 bases separating them. This CDR3 is CASSVEDQGARNTGELFF. The CDR3 DNA follows: TGTGCCAGCAGCGTAGAGGATCAAGGGGCGCGTAACACCGGGGAGCTGTTTTTT.

V gene TRBV6-2 or TRBV6-3 combines with J gene TRBJ1-1; D is undetermined. V was trimmed by 2 bases and J by 5 bases, leaving 15 bases between them. Looked up from germline, CDR1 is MNHEY and CDR2 is SVGEGT. The length of the CDR3 is 15 residues. The DNA of the CDR3 is TGTGCCAGCAGTTACCCCCAAAAGCTAGAGACTGAAGCTTTCTTT. This codes for CASSYPQKLETEAFF.

The chain has TRBV20-1 and TRBJ2-3; TRBD2 matches at 9 bases. This CDR3 is built from 16 residues. The junction had 6 bases not matched to a gene; V was cut back by 2 bases and J by 0 bases. The germline V gene has CDR1 DFQATT and CDR2 SNEGSKA (reference sequence). CDR3 amino acids: CSARPLTSGSTDTQYF. CDR3 nucleotide sequence: TGCAGTGCTAGACCCTTGACTAGCGGAAGCACAGATACGCAGTATTTT.

This clonotype turned up a few times. The V gene is TRBV20-1, the J gene TRBJ2-3; TRBD2 matches at 7 bases. This CDR3 spans 14 amino acids. J lost 2 bases, V lost 3 bases, and 5 bases had no gene match. Germline V gene lookup returns CDR1 DFQATT and CDR2 SNEGSKA (reference sequence). The CDR3, as DNA: TGCAGTGCTAGTAAGCGGGACCTCACAGATACGCAGTATTTT. Its protein product is CSASKRDLTDTQYF.

This chain uses TRBV28 with TRBJ1-1; D may be TRBD1 (6 bases). Germline V CDR1 and CDR2: MDHEN, SYDVKM. V gave up 8 bases and J gave up 10 bases, with 17 bases separating them. This CDR3 comprises 12 residues. The CDR3 here is CASWKGGLVAFF. CDR3 DNA: TGTGCCAGCTGGAAAGGGGGTTTGGTAGCTTTCTTT.

This clonotype was detected only a few times. The chain recombines TRBV12-5 with TRBJ2-5; D remains unclear. V was pared by 5 bases and J by 0 bases, with 7 bases between. This CDR3 has 13 amino acids. The germline gives CDR1 LGHNT, CDR2 FRNRAP. The CDR3 protein is CASGQAYQETQYF. CDR3 nucleotide sequence: TGTGCTAGTGGTCAAGCGTACCAAGAGACCCAGTACTTC.

About this clonotype itself: Mismatch with germline at one junction end may stem from a read error. The chain combines TRBV6-5 with TRBJ2-4; the D is unclear. The CDR3 spans 14 residues. CDR1 MNHEY and CDR2 SVGAGI come from the germline V gene. DNA for the CDR3: TGTGCCAGCAGTTCCACCCCGGCCACAAACATTCAGTACTTC. Translated, it gives CASSSTPATNIQYF.

The chain uses TRBV24-1 and TRBJ2-1; 7 bases are shared with TRBD2. The germline V gene has CDR1 KGHDR and CDR2 SFDVKD. The CDR3 runs to 17 residues. V lost 4 bases to trimming and J lost 5 bases; unmatched junction nucleotides: 13. The CDR3 sequence is CATSEASSGNTHNEQFF. The CDR3, as DNA: TGTGCCACCAGTGAGGCCTCTAGCGGCAACACCCACAATGAGCAGTTCTTC.

Only a few counts were recorded for this clonotype. This rearrangement joins TRBV10-3 to TRBJ2-7; TRBD2 matches 13 bases. The length of the CDR3 is 21 residues. The germline CDR1 and CDR2 sequences are ENHRY and SYGVKD. The V gene end was trimmed by 6 bases and the J gene end by 1 base; junction bases not matched to a gene: 21. The CDR3 nucleotides read TGTGCCATCAGCCTGGGACAGGGGACTAGCGGGACTCCGATTAATTCCTACGAGCAGTACTTC. Translated: CAISLGQGTSGTPINSYEQYF.

This chain connects TRBV12-3 or TRBV12-4 to TRBJ2-3; D gene unclear. Between the trimmed V and J ends, which lost 3 bases and 3 bases, there was a span of 13 bases. This CDR3 spans 15 amino acids. CDR3 nucleotide sequence: TGTGCCAGCAGTTTTGGTAGGAGACAAACAGATACGCAGTATTTT. Its translation is CASSFGRRQTDTQYF.

This clonotype was recorded a few times. The V gene is TRBV12-3 or TRBV12-4, the J gene TRBJ1-4; 8 bases match TRBD1. CDR3 length: 15 amino acids. The junction had 8 bases not matched to a gene; V was cut back by 5 bases and J by 6 bases. CDR3 in amino acids: CASSRSGGAHEKLFF. DNA for the CDR3: TGTGCCAGCAGTCGCTCAGGGGGCGCGCATGAAAAACTGTTTTTT.

This clonotype was picked up many times. The chain joins TRBV6-2 or TRBV6-3 to TRBJ2-1, with D possibly being TRBD2 (5 bases). This CDR3 has 12 residues. The ends were cut back, 4 bases at V and 14 bases at J, with 15 bases in the middle. The V gene's germline CDR1 is MNHEY and CDR2 SVGEGT. As DNA, the CDR3 is TGTGCCAGCAGTTCGCGCGGCGACGGGAAGTTCTTC. Translating it yields CASSSRGDGKFF.

This rearrangement joins TRBV20-1 to TRBJ2-3; D is ambiguous. The CDR3 sequence is 13 residues long. Trimming removed 3 bases at V and 6 bases at J, with 13 bases between. CDR1 is DFQATT and CDR2 is SNEGSKA in the germline V gene (reference sequence). The DNA for the CDR3 is TGCAGTGCTAGCTTTGCCCGTGGGGATACGCAGTATTTT. Its protein product is CSASFARGDTQYF.

V and J are TRBV2 and TRBJ2-5; maybe TRBD1 (6 bases). Looked up from germline, CDR1 is SNHLY and CDR2 is FYNNEI. This CDR3 is built from 13 residues. Trimming took off 6 bases at V and 2 bases at J, with 10 bases between the two ends. The CDR3 sequence is CASSGDTQETQYF. The CDR3 nucleotides are TGTGCCAGCAGCGGGGACACTCAAGAGACCCAGTACTTC.

The chain links TRBV7-9 to TRBJ2-7, with no clear D. The V end was cut by 7 bases, the J end by 1 base, with 5 bases between. This CDR3 contains 11 residues. The germline V gene has CDR1 SEHNR and CDR2 FQNEAQ (reference sequence). For the CDR3, the DNA is TGTGCCAGCAACCTGTCCTACGAGCAGTACTTC. This codes for CASNLSYEQYF.

There are a few counts of this clonotype. V is TRBV20-1 and J is TRBJ2-2; D gene ambiguous. V shed 0 bases and J shed 6 bases, with 5 bases lying between them. Germline V gene data show CDR1 as DFQATT and CDR2 as SNEGSKA (reference sequence). This CDR3 spans 12 amino acids. In DNA form, the CDR3 reads TGCAGTGCTAGAGATCACCCCGGGGAGCTGTTTTTT. Translating it yields CSARDHPGELFF.

This sequence joins TRBV18 and TRBJ2-1; 13 bases fit TRBD2. The CDR3 extends over 15 amino acids. Germline loops: CDR1 KGHSH, CDR2 LQKENI. Trimming at V came to 3 bases and at J to 9 bases, leaving 5 bases not matched to a gene. CDR3 residues: CASSPGTSGISEQFF. The CDR3 DNA is TGTGCCAGCTCACCCGGGACTAGCGGGATAAGTGAGCAGTTCTTC.

This clonotype was recorded at least ten times. The rearrangement uses TRBV6-5 and TRBJ2-1; 8 positions agree with TRBD2. Trimming took 0 bases from V and 9 from J; bases not matched to a gene: 13. The CDR3 consists of 17 residues. Germline CDR1 reads MNHEY; CDR2 reads SVGAGI. DNA for the CDR3: TGTGCCAGCAGTTACTCCGGAAGAGCGGGAGTTAACTCTGAGCAGTTCTTC. Its translation: CASSYSGRAGVNSEQFF.

This clonotype turned up a few times. This chain uses TRBV4-2 with TRBJ2-3; possibly TRBD1 for D (6 bases). CDR1 is LGHNA and CDR2 is YNFKEQ in the germline V gene. Trimming removed 4 bases from V and 0 bases from J, with 11 bases in between. The CDR3 has 15 residues. CDR3 DNA: TGTGCCAGCAGCCCACAGGGAAAAAGCACAGATACGCAGTATTTT. Amino acid sequence: CASSPQGKSTDTQYF.

This clonotype was observed a few times. V is TRBV14 and J is TRBJ2-2, with D maybe TRBD1 (5 bases). From germline, CDR1 is SGHDN and CDR2 FVKESK. The CDR3 runs 16 residues. V was trimmed by 3 bases and J by 4 bases, leaving 15 bases between them. CDR3 protein: CASSHIFLQGTGELFF. The CDR3 nucleotides read TGTGCCAGCAGCCACATTTTCCTTCAGGGCACCGGGGAGCTGTTTTTT.

The V call is TRBV12-3 or TRBV12-4, the J call TRBJ1-5, with D possibly TRBD1 on 5 matching bases. The CDR3 covers 14 residues. Deletions cut 1 base from V and 7 bases from J, with 11 bases between. The CDR3 protein is CASSLEGRGQPQHF. The DNA for the CDR3 is TGTGCCAGCAGTTTAGAAGGACGGGGGCAGCCCCAGCATTTT.

This clonotype has just a few counts. The rearrangement links TRBV6-7 to TRBJ2-6; 10 nucleotides match TRBD1. TRBV6-7 falls under the ORF class, with uncertain function. V lost 0 bases to trimming and J lost 1 base; unmatched junction nucleotides: 15. The CDR3 extends over 22 amino acids. CDR3 region: CASSYSTFWGQGLRSGANVLTF. The CDR3 DNA is TGTGCCAGCAGTTACTCCACGTTTTGGGGACAGGGGTTAAGATCTGGGGCCAACGTCCTGACTTTC.

This chain connects TRBV7-9 to TRBJ2-7; 14 nucleotides match TRBD2. V was pared by 5 bases and J by 1 base, with 7 bases of the junction left unmatched. The CDR3 loop spans 17 amino acids. Looked up from germline, CDR1 is SEHNR and CDR2 is FQNEAQ (reference sequence). As DNA, the CDR3 is TGTGCCAGCAGCCCAGGACTAGCGGGGGGTTCTTCCTACGAGCAGTACTTC. Translation gives CASSPGLAGGSSYEQYF.

This chain uses TRBV12-3 or TRBV12-4 with TRBJ2-2; weak D call: TRBD1 (6 bases). This CDR3 comprises 14 residues. V lost 6 bases and J lost 8, with 16 bases in between. CDR3 in DNA: TGTGCCAGCAGCCACTCAGGGGAAGTGGGGGAGCTGTTTTTT. Residues: CASSHSGEVGELFF.

This chain links TRBV18 with TRBJ1-1; D is perhaps TRBD1 (5 bases). Germline V gives CDR1 KGHSH, CDR2 LQKENI. V lost 5 bases and J lost 0, with 16 bases in between. This CDR3 has 16 residues. CDR3 in amino acids: CASSSQTGPVNTEAFF. The CDR3 coding sequence is TGTGCCAGCTCATCCCAAACGGGGCCCGTGAACACTGAAGCTTTCTTT.

This clonotype occurred a few times. This chain connects TRBV25-1 to TRBJ2-2; 9 bases fit TRBD2. Germline CDR1 and CDR2: MGHDK and SYGVNS. The CDR3 runs 15 residues. Germline trimming cut 2 bases from V and 6 bases from J; bases unmatched to any gene: 4. CDR3 in amino acids: CASSERGGRAGELFF. In DNA, the CDR3 is TGTGCCAGCAGTGAACGGGGCGGGAGGGCCGGGGAGCTGTTTTTT.

The chain uses TRBV20-1 and TRBJ2-1; TRBD2 matches 12 bases. After removal of 0 bases from V and 3 bases from J, the junction contained 3 bases not matched to a gene. The V gene's germline CDR1 is DFQATT and CDR2 SNEGSKA (reference sequence). The CDR3 is 16 residues long. As DNA, the CDR3 is TGCAGTGCTAGAGACTGGACTAGCGGGGACTACAATGAGCAGTTCTTC. Translating gives CSARDWTSGDYNEQFF.

This chain uses TRBV6-1 with TRBJ2-5, with 8 bases identical to TRBD2. The CDR3 runs to 15 residues. The germline V gene encodes CDR1 MNHNS and CDR2 SASEGT. V lost 3 bases, J lost 5 bases, and 8 bases stayed unmatched. For the CDR3, the DNA is TGTGCCAGCAGTGACCGACTGCGACTAGCGGAGACCCAGTACTTC. Translating gives CASSDRLRLAETQYF.

The V and J genes are TRBV29-1 and TRBJ2-7; no definite D call. The CDR3 is 15 amino acids. V dropped 8 bases and J dropped 2 bases, with 22 bases sitting between them. From germline, CDR1 is SQVTM and CDR2 ANQGSEA. The CDR3 sequence is CSNLYPRHRPYEQYF. The CDR3 DNA follows: TGCAGCAATCTTTACCCCCGGCACCGGCCCTACGAGCAGTACTTC.

The V call is TRBV12-3 or TRBV12-4, the J call TRBJ1-1; TRBD1 is a possible D gene (6 bases). The CDR3 extends over 14 amino acids. V was trimmed by 6 bases and J by 1 base, leaving 12 bases between them. CDR3 protein: CASRRDNQNTEAFF. The CDR3 bases are TGTGCCAGCAGGCGGGACAACCAGAACACTGAAGCTTTCTTT.

This clonotype was detected only a few times. This chain links TRBV20-1 with TRBJ1-2; 9 bases map to TRBD1. Germline V gene sequence: CDR1 DFQATT, CDR2 SNEGSKA (reference sequence). The CDR3 contains 13 residues. V was clipped by 3 bases and J by 5 bases; unmatched bases: 4. CDR3 region: CSASEGQGYGYTF. The CDR3 coding sequence is TGCAGTGCTAGCGAGGGACAGGGTTATGGCTACACCTTC.